This T cell receptor (beta chain) came from a study of resident and recirculating memory T cells in vitiligo. Across the whole study: Samples were epidermis from two lesional and two nonlesional sites, plus PBMCs. Whole samples, not sorted cells, were homogenized and used for genomic DNA extraction.

Data came from immunoSEQ multiplex PCR; TCRdb stores just in-frame clones and leaves some out. The repertoire holds 55,000 to 75,000 clones, with roughly 92% as singletons. Stable patients also lacked confetti depigmentation, a sign of active vitiligo. No vitiligo treatment was given during the prior three months. This CDR3 region has 16 residues. Germline V gene sequence: CDR1 LGHNA, CDR2 YSLEER. Losses at the gene ends were 0 bases for V and 5 bases for J; bases not matched to a gene: 9. J is TRBJ2-5 and V is TRBV4-3; 7 bases fit TRBD1. Source material: blood. This clonotype was obtained from a male donor with vitiligo. The CDR3 nucleotides are TGCGCCAGCAGCCAAGATAAGTTCGGGACAGCGGAGACCCAGTACTTC. Translating gives CASSQDKFGTAETQYF.